The source of this T cell receptor (beta chain) is a study of cytomegalovirus exposure and HLA in healthy donors. In germline, CDR1 is SGHTA, CDR2 FQGNSA. V gave up 4 bases and J gave up 0 bases, with 6 bases separating them. The CDR3 loop spans 13 amino acids. In the PCR, 60 Vbeta and 13 Jbeta primers were used. The repertoire was sequenced with immunoSEQ multiplex PCR; TCRdb's copy has only in-frame clones and lacks some. The sample carries 83,000 or so clones, roughly 85% recorded once. The chain uses TRBV7-2 and TRBJ1-1; no clear D. This sequence was found in a female donor in good health and CMV-seronegative. The specimen sequenced was PBMCs. The CDR3 is CASSSGMNTEAFF. Written as DNA, the CDR3 is TGTGCCAGCAGCTCGGGGATGAACACTGAAGCTTTCTTT.